The rows below give T cell receptor beta chains drawn from one sample of a study of blood T cell repertoires in COVID-19. Repertoires were generated with immunoSEQ multiplex PCR, while TCRdb's copy carries only in-frame clones and drops some. The sample includes fewer than 450,000 clones, 70% to 90% of them seen just once. The specimen sequenced was PBMCs or T cells enriched from blood (not recorded which). The receptor set was obtained from a woman aged 18-35 years who had recovered from COVID-19. Each CDR3 is given with its conserved first and last residue. The D gene is left open where the match is weak. Only some rows state a clone size, as once, few, many or a class for expanded clones.

>NA|NA|TRBJ1-6|TRBV6-5
TGTGCCAGCAGTAAGGAGGTGGATTCACCCCTCCACTTT
CASSKEVDSPLHF
>NA|NA|TRBJ1-1|TRBV30
TGTGCCTGGAGTCTCACACTGAACACTGAAGCTTTCTTT
CAWSLTLNTEAFF
>NA|TRBD1|TRBJ1-1|TRBV19
TGTGCCAGTATCAATTATGGGACAGGGAGAATGAACACTGAAGCTTTCTTT
CASINYGTGRMNTEAFF
>NA|NA|TRBJ2-7|TRBV10-3
TGTGCCATCAGTGAGGACGGGTTAAGCTACGAGCAGTACTTC
CAISEDGLSYEQYF
>NA|NA|TRBJ1-6|TRBV12-3/TRBV12-4
TGTGCCAGCAGTGACTGGGAGAATTCACCCCTCCACTTT
CASSDWENSPLHF
>NA|TRBD2|TRBJ2-7|TRBV5-5
TGTGCCAGCAGCCTGGGGACTAGCGGCGACCCCTACGAGCAGTACTTC
CASSLGTSGDPYEQYF
>NA|NA|TRBJ1-6|TRBV9
TGTGCCAGCAGCGAACCCGAGACAGGAAGGTTTGAATCACCCCTCCACTTT
CASSEPETGRFESPLHF
>few|NA|TRBJ1-4|TRBV9
TGTGCCAGCAGCGTACTTGGGGGAGCGGGCGAAAAACTGTTTTTT
CASSVLGGAGEKLFF
>NA|NA|TRBJ2-7|TRBV7-8
TGTGCCAGCAGCGCTCAGGTTACCTACGAGCAGTACTTC
CASSAQVTYEQYF
>NA|NA|TRBJ1-3|TRBV7-6
TGTGCCAGCAGCTTGGGTGGGGGGACTGGAAACACCATATATTTT
CASSLGGGTGNTIYF
>NA|TRBD1|TRBJ2-7|TRBV5-4
TGTGCCAGCAGCCCGAGACAGGGCCACGAGCAGTACTTC
CASSPRQGHEQYF
>NA|NA|TRBJ1-6|TRBV5-1
TGCGCCAGCAGCCTTAGACAGGCTTATAATTCACCCCTCCACTTT
CASSLRQAYNSPLHF
>NA|NA|TRBJ1-2|TRBV7-3
TGTGCCAGCAGCTCGGGTCCCTCGGCCTATGGCTACACCTTC
CASSSGPSAYGYTF
>NA|NA|TRBJ1-1|TRBV21-1
TGTGCCAGCAGCGGAGGACTGATGAACACTGAAGCTTTCTTT
CASSGGLMNTEAFF
>NA|NA|TRBJ2-2|TRBV27
TGTGCCAGCGGAGGGGAGGTTACCACCGGGGAGCTGTTTTTT
CASGGEVTTGELFF
>NA|TRBD2|TRBJ2-3|TRBV7-8
TGTGCCAGCAGCTTAGAGCTAGCGGGGGGGCTCGATACGCAGTATTTT
CASSLELAGGLDTQYF
>NA|NA|TRBJ1-2|TRBV3-1/TRBV3-2
TGTGCCAGCAGCCAAGAGGTGGGCCAGGACTATGGCTACACCTTC
CASSQEVGQDYGYTF
>NA|TRBD1|TRBJ1-2|TRBV18
TGTGCCAGCTCACCTACCACGAACAGGGGTTGGGGCTACACCTTC
CASSPTTNRGWGYTF
>NA|TRBD1|TRBJ2-6|TRBV2
TGTGCCAGCGTCCGGGACAGGGACTCTGGGGCCAACGTCCTGACTTTC
CASVRDRDSGANVLTF
>NA|TRBD1|TRBJ2-5|TRBV18
TGTGCCAGCTCAACAGGGGGCCGGGAGACCCAGTACTTC
CASSTGGRETQYF
>once|NA|TRBJ1-1|TRBV4-2
TGTGCCAGCAGCCTAGGGGCTGAAGCTTTCTTT
CASSLGAEAFF
>NA|TRBD2|TRBJ2-1|TRBV7-9
TGTGCCAGCAGCTACCTCGCCGAGCGGGGGGACAATGAGCAGTTCTTC
CASSYLAERGDNEQFF
>NA|NA|TRBJ2-5|TRBV2
TGTGCCAGCAGCAAGGACAGCCAAGAGACCCAGTACTTC
CASSKDSQETQYF
>NA|NA|TRBJ1-1|TRBV19
TGTGCCAGTAGTATCCGAGCGTTGGACACTGAAGCTTTCTTT
CASSIRALDTEAFF
>NA|NA|TRBJ1-1|TRBV7-9
TGTGCCAGCAGCTCGGGTTCTGGCGGAAACACTGAAGCTTTCTTT
CASSSGSGGNTEAFF
>NA|TRBD1|TRBJ1-2|TRBV2
TGTGCCAGCAGGCCCGTAGACAGGGGCCGCAACTATGGCTACACCTTC
CASRPVDRGRNYGYTF
>once|TRBD1|TRBJ1-2|TRBV4-2
TGTGCCAGCAGCCTCGGGACAGGGCGGAGTAATGGCTACACCTTC
CASSLGTGRSNGYTF
>NA|NA|TRBJ2-7|TRBV4-1
TGCGCCAGCAGCCAAGAGGGCCAGGGTCCCTACGAGCAGTACTTC
CASSQEGQGPYEQYF
>NA|NA|TRBJ2-3|TRBV5-1
TGCGCCAGCAGCACTAGCACAGATACGCAGTATTTT
CASSTSTDTQYF
>once|TRBD1|TRBJ2-5|TRBV2
TGTGCCAGCAGTTCACAGGGGTTGGAGACCCAGTACTTC
CASSSQGLETQYF
>NA|NA|TRBJ2-7|TRBV9
TGTGCCAGCAGCGCCCCGCGGCAGGGCTACGAGCAGTACTTC
CASSAPRQGYEQYF
>NA|TRBD2|TRBJ2-5|TRBV7-2
TGTGCCAGCAGCTTTGAGACGGGGGGCCAAGAGACCCAGTACTTC
CASSFETGGQETQYF
>few|NA|TRBJ1-6|TRBV7-2
TGTGCCAGCAGCCGGTACGGGGGGCTAAGCTCCTATAATTCACCCCTCCACTTT
CASSRYGGLSSYNSPLHF
>few|NA|TRBJ1-4|TRBV4-1
TGCGCCAGCAGCCAATGGCTTTCGGGGAACGGCGACGAAAAACTGTTTTTT
CASSQWLSGNGDEKLFF
>once|TRBD1|TRBJ1-2|TRBV27
TGTGCCAGCAGTCTGGACAGGGGGCATGGCTACACCTTC
CASSLDRGHGYTF
>NA|NA|TRBJ1-4|TRBV19
TGTGCCAGTAGTATAGGTTACGGGAATCGGTTTGAAAAACTGTTTTTT
CASSIGYGNRFEKLFF
>NA|NA|TRBJ2-3|TRBV6-6
TGTGCCAGCCGCAGGCAGGGTCGGCCAGATACGCAGTATTTT
CASRRQGRPDTQYF
>once|TRBD1|TRBJ1-4|TRBV6-6
TGTGCCAGCCAATCGGGACAGGGTCGAGAAAAACTGTTTTTT
CASQSGQGREKLFF
>NA|NA|TRBJ2-2|TRBV6-5
TGTGCCAGTACCCGGGGGTATCGAACCGGGGAGCTGTTTTTT
CASTRGYRTGELFF
>NA|TRBD2|TRBJ2-5|TRBV5-1
TGCGCCAGCAGCTTCAGTTCCAGCGGGGGGCTCATAGAGACCCAGTACTTC
CASSFSSSGGLIETQYF
>NA|NA|TRBJ1-3|TRBV5-4
TGTGCCAGCAGCCTAACCTCTGGAAACACCATATATTTT
CASSLTSGNTIYF
>NA|TRBD1|TRBJ2-1|TRBV15
TGTGCCACCAGCAGAGATGGTCAGGGGGCTAATGAGCAGTTCTTC
CATSRDGQGANEQFF
>NA|NA|TRBJ2-3|TRBV7-3
TGTGCCAGCAGCCGCCCGGGCACAGATACGCAGTATTTT
CASSRPGTDTQYF
>many|NA|TRBJ2-7|TRBV5-1
TGCGCCAGCAGCCCCGACAGCTACGAGCAGTACTTC
CASSPDSYEQYF
>NA|TRBD2|TRBJ2-1|TRBV5-1
TGCGCCAGCAGCTTGGGCGGTACGGGAGGGGACAATGAGCAGTTCTTC
CASSLGGTGGDNEQFF
>NA|NA|TRBJ2-7|TRBV4-2
TGTGCCAGCAGCCAATGGACCGGGAGCTACGAGCAGTACTTC
CASSQWTGSYEQYF
>NA|TRBD1|TRBJ1-1|TRBV19
TGTGCCAGTAGTATCCAGGGGGTCACTGAAGCTTTCTTT
CASSIQGVTEAFF
>NA|TRBD2|TRBJ2-1|TRBV5-5
TGTGCCAGCAGCCAGACTAGCGGGGGGGCTAATGAGCAGTTCTTC
CASSQTSGGANEQFF
>NA|TRBD1|TRBJ1-1|TRBV18
TGTGCCAGCTCACCGATGGGACAGACGAACACTGAAGCTTTCTTT
CASSPMGQTNTEAFF